This T cell receptor beta chain was identified in a study of blood T cell repertoires in COVID-19 (dated by TCRdb to about 2020). Turning to the overall study: Samples from collaborators originated in the United States, Italy and Spain and spanned both the acute and convalescent phases of COVID-19. Samples came from the ongoing ImmuneRACE study (first 160 participants) plus 1,254 subjects from 6 global collaborators. Where available, HLA class I and class II types were obtained from metadata supplied by the sample provider rather than from assay-based typing. The repertoires were released in a freely available public database meant as a resource for research on the immune response to SARS-CoV-2. Deeply sampled blood TCRbeta repertoires from subjects exposed to, actively infected with, or recovered from COVID-19 were included in the dataset. Nearly every sample came with metadata listing a de-identified subject ID, COVID-19 status, age in years and sex. The material from the prospective study consisted of cDNA or gDNA derived from T cells, B-cell-depleted T cells, or PBMCs.

This clone was detected once. This clone's antigen is unknown. Per-base quality was not reported, and no clone a single base away is much larger than it. From the germline V gene, CDR1 is SGDLS and CDR2 is YYNGEE. V gives up 2 bases and J gives up 5 bases, and the segment between their germline ends measures 13 bases. Measured from the cysteine to the phenylalanine, the CDR3 is 15 residues long. CDR3 DNA only is kept here, 45 bases in frame from base 1. Whole blood was collected in K2EDTA tubes by collaborating institutions according to the institutions' own protocols. For TCRbeta analysis, collaborators shipped samples as frozen whole blood, isolated PBMCs, or DNA extracted from either of those sample types. Points the paper makes about the study in general: The amount of clinical and demographic metadata varied by source and participant and was provided uncurated.

TCRbeta CDR3 regions were amplified from genomic DNA using the immunoSEQ Assay, a bias-controlled multiplex PCR. Per the source publication's procedure: Nucleated cell counts per sample were estimated from amplification of reference gene primers within the assay. To quantify the absolute abundance of each unique TCRbeta CDR3 rearrangement, sequence reads were collapsed and filtered. For each sample, productive Simpson clonality was calculated as the square root of Simpson's diversity index across productive rearrangements. Here the immuneACCESS table is served through TCRdb, limited to in-frame sequences with V and J called. Missing clones are a known gap in these copies; in checked studies unresolved V genes cover under half, and the rest lacks a known reason. V, J and clone size reflect that table, while D and trimming were determined from the DNA. The sample records over 300,000 clones, 80% to 90% of which are singletons. Around 1.2% of the sample comes from the top ten.

The sequence links TRBV9 to TRBJ1-4; TRBD1 is possibly the D segment (6 matching bases). The sequencing input was peripheral blood. This clonotype was sampled from a woman between 50 and 59 years old with acute or convalescent COVID-19. The nucleotide sequence is given as TGTGCCAGCAGCGTGCGACAGGACCCAAATGAAAAACTGTTTTTT. It specifies CASSVRQDPNEKLFF. Supplemented by the reference TRBV9 and TRBJ1-4 proteins around the CDR3, the complete variable domain is DSGVTQTPKHLITATGQRVTLRCSPRSGDLSVYWYQQSLDQGLQFLIQYYNGEERAKGNILERFSAQQFPDLHSELNLSSLELGDSALYFCASSVRQDPNEKLFFGSGTQLSVL.